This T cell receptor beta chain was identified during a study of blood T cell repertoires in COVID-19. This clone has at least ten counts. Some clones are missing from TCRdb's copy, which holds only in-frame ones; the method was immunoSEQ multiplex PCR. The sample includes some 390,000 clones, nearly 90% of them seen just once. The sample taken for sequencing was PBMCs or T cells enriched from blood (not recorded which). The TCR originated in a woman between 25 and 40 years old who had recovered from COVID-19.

The CDR3 region is CASSDAVKGQTGDQPQHF. The CDR3 region has the DNA TGCGCCAGCAGTGACGCAGTAAAAGGACAGACCGGGGATCAGCCCCAGCATTTT. The V and J genes are TRBV10-2 and TRBJ1-5; tentative D call: TRBD1 (6 bases). CDR1 is WSHSY, CDR2 SAAADI, per germline. CDR3 length equals 18 residues. The V end was cut by 3 bases, the J end by 5 bases, with 23 bases between.